This T cell receptor beta chain was found in a study of long-term antiretroviral therapy in people with HIV. Study-wide findings and caveats: Diversity increased after ART yet remained lower than in transplant donor controls.

The immunoSEQ assay was v3.0, run at survey level. TCRdb's copy holds only in-frame clones and misses some; the assay was immunoSEQ multiplex PCR. This sample has roughly 11,000 clones; 70% to 80% occur once, and the top ten carry 13%. Points on this clone: Its specificity is unknown. Mismatch with germline at one junction end may stem from a read error.

Specimen: unsorted PBMCs, collected approximately 3.2 years before starting antiretroviral therapy. The TCR sequence derives from a middle-aged man with HIV.

The CDR3 nucleotides read TGTGCCAGCAGCCTAACCCGGGACATCGGGTGGAACTTC. It translates to CASSLTRDIGWNF. This sequence joins TRBV28 and TRBJ2-5; possibly TRBD1 for D (6 bases). Germline CDR1 is MDHEN and CDR2 is SYDVKM. This CDR3 has 13 residues. Using reference TRBV28 and TRBJ2-5 for the parts outside the CDR3, the full variable domain is DVKVTQSSRYLVKRTGEKVFLECVQDMDHENMFWYRQDPGLGLRLIYFSYDVKMKEKGDIPEGYSVSREKKERFSLILESASTNQTSMYLCASSLTRDIGWNFGPGTRLLVL.